The sequence of this T cell receptor (beta chain) was determined in a study of T cell responses to AZD1222 COVID-19 vaccine. Broader study findings: It should be noted that donors were predominantly white British and more often female, and clonal diversity was possibly underestimated. Targets within unmutated variant regions were reportedly found for nearly half of spike-specific TCRs.

As concerns this clone: No antigen is known for it.

TCRdb's copy holds only in-frame clones and misses some; the assay was immunoSEQ multiplex PCR. The sample holds 96,000 or so clones, around 90% seen once. The ends were cut back, 3 bases at V and 7 bases at J, with 19 bases in the middle. The CDR3 covers 16 residues. Germline V CDR1 and CDR2: SEHNR, FQNEAQ (reference sequence). Specimen: peripheral blood, collected on day 0 of AZD1222 vaccination. The receptor's source is an adult in good health. The rearrangement uses TRBV7-9 and TRBJ2-1, with D maybe TRBD1 (7 bases). The CDR3 reads CASSFRGQGGLNEQFF. CDR3 in DNA: TGTGCCAGCAGCTTCCGGGGCCAGGGGGGTCTAAATGAGCAGTTCTTC.